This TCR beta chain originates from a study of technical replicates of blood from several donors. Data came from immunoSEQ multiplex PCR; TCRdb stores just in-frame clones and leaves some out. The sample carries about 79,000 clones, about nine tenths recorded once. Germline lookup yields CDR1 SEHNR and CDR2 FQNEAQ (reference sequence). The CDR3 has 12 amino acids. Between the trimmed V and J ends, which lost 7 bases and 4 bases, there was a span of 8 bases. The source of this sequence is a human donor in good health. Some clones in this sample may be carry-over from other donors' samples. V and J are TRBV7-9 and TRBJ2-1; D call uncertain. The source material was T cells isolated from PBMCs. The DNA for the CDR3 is TGTGCCAGCAACCTTAGATACAATGAGCAGTTCTTC. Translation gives CASNLRYNEQFF.